This T cell receptor beta chain is drawn from a study of post-analysis software for immune sequencing data. Trimming took off 3 bases at V and 1 base at J, with 17 bases between the two ends. The CDR3 length is 16 residues. Per germline, CDR1 SGDLS and CDR2 YYNGEE. Sequencing libraries made from TCR beta cDNA carried unique molecular identifiers. TCRdb independently ran MiXCR on the PCR reads; one entry per CDR3 protein. The repertoire holds about 400,000 distinct CDR3 sequences, with less than 35% as singletons. This clonotype was found a few times. What it binds is unknown. Study results and caveats: Multiple sclerosis was associated with a significant reduction in normalized Chao1 diversity relative to controls. About five TRBV segments appeared more often in patients than in controls, and TRBV5-6, TRBV5-1 and TRBV20-1 were among these.

The sequenced sample was blood. This receptor was taken from a girl aged 10-17 years with multiple sclerosis. V is TRBV9 and J is TRBJ2-7; D unclear. The CDR3 nucleotides are TGTGCCAGCAGCGCCAGACCGTGGAGTTCGTCCTACGAGCAGTACTTC. As protein: CASSARPWSSSYEQYF. Combining the CDR3 with reference TRBV9 and TRBJ2-7 gives the whole variable domain DSGVTQTPKHLITATGQRVTLRCSPRSGDLSVYWYQQSLDQGLQFLIQYYNGEERAKGNILERFSAQQFPDLHSELNLSSLELGDSALYFCASSARPWSSSYEQYFGPGTRLTVT.